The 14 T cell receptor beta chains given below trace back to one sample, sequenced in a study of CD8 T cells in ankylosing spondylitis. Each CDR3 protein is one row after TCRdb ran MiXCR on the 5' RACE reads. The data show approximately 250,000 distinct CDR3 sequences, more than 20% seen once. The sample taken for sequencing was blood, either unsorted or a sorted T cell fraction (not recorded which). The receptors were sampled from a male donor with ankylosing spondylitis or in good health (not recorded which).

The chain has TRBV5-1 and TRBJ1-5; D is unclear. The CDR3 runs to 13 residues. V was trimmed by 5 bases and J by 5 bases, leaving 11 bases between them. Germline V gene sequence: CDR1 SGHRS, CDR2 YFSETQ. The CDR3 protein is CASSRETDQPQHF. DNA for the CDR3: TGCGCCAGCAGTAGAGAAACTGATCAGCCCCAGCATTTT.

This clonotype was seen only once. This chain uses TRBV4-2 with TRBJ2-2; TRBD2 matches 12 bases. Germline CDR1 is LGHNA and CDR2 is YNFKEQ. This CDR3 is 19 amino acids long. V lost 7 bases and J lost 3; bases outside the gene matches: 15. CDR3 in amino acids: CASTDLSSGGVRDTGELFF. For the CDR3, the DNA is TGTGCCAGCACCGATCTCTCTAGCGGGGGGGTAAGGGACACCGGGGAGCTGTTTTTT.

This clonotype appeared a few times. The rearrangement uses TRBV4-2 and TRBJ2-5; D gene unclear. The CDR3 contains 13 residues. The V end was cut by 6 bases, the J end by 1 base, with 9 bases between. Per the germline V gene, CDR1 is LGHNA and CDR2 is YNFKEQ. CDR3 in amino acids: CASSSRTQETQYF. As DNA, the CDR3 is TGTGCCAGCAGTTCAAGAACCCAAGAGACCCAGTACTTC.

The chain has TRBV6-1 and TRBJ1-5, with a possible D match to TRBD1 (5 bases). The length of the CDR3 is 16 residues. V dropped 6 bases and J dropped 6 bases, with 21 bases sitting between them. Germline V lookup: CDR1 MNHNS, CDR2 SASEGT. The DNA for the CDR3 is TGTGCCAGCAGCCGAGGTGGGGCACGGGGGACTCAGCCCCAGCATTTT. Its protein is CASSRGGARGTQPQHF.

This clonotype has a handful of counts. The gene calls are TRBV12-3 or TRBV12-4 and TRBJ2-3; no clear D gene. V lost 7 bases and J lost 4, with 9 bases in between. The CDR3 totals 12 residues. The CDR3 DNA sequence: TGTGCCAGCACCCAGAGTGCAGATACGCAGTATTTT. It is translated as CASTQSADTQYF.

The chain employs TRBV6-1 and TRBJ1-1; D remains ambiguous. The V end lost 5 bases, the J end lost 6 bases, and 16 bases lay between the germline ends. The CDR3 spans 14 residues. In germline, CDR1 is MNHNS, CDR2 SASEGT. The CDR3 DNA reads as TGTGCCAGCAGTCCACGATCGGCCCTTTCTGAAGCTTTCTTT. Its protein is CASSPRSALSEAFF.

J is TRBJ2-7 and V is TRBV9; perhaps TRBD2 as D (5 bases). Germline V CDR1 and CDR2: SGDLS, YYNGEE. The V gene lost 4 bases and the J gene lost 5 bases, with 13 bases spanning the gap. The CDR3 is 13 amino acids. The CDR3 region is CASSQGRGNEQYF. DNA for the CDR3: TGTGCCAGCAGCCAAGGACGGGGTAACGAGCAGTACTTC.

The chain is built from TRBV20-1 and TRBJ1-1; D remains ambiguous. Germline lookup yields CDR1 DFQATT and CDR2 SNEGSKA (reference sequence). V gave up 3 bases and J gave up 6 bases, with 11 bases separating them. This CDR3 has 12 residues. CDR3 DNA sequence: TGCAGTGCTAGGCGGGCAAGGGCTGAAGCTTTCTTT. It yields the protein CSARRARAEAFF.

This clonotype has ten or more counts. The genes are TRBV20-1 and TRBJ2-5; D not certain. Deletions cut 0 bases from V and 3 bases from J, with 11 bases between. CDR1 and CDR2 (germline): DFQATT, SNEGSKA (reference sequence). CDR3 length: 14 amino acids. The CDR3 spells CSARDGSPKETQYF. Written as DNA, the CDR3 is TGCAGTGCTAGAGATGGCAGCCCAAAAGAGACCCAGTACTTC.

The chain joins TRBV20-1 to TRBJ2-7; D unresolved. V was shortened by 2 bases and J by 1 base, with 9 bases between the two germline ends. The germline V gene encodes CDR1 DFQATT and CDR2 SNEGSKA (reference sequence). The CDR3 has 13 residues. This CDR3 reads CSARFFSSYEQYF. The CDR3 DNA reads TGCAGTGCTAGATTTTTCAGTTCCTACGAGCAGTACTTC.

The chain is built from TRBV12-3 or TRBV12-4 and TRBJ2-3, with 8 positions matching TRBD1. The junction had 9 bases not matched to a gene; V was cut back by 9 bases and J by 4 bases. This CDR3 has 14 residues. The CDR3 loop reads CASTGGLGADTQYF. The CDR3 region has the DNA TGTGCCAGTACAGGGGGGTTAGGGGCAGATACGCAGTATTTT.

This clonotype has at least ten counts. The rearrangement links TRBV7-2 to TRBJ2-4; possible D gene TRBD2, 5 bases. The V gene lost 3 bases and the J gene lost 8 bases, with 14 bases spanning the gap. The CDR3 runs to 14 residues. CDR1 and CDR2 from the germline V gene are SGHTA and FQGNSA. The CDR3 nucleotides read TGTGCCAGCAGCTTGCTGGGCCTCGGGGACATTCAGTACTTC. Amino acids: CASSLLGLGDIQYF.

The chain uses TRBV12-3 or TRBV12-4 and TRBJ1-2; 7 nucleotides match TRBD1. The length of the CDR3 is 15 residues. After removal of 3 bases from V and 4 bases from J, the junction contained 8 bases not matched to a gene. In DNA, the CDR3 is TGTGCCAGCAGTTTTTCCCCGGACAGGAGCTATGGCTACACCTTC. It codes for CASSFSPDRSYGYTF.

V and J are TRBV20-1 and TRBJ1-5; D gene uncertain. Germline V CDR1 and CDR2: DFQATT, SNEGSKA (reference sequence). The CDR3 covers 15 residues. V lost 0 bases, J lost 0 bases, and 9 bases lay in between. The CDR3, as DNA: TGCAGTGCTAGAGACCCGGACCCTAGCAATCAGCCCCAGCATTTT. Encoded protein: CSARDPDPSNQPQHF.